Below are 31 T cell receptor beta chains sequenced from a single sample in a study of graft-versus-host responses after intestinal transplantation (dated by TCRdb to the early 2020s). The time point label, as the study defines it: cells obtained before transplantation from donor or recipient. The method behind the library was the immunoSEQ multiplex PCR assay. This is the immuneACCESS table as TCRdb keeps it, with only in-frame sequences that have V and J called. A part of the clones is gone; compared with another copy, unresolved V genes explain less than half, and the rest is unexplained. The sample records around 100,000 clones, roughly 84% of which are singletons. 0.95% of the sample is held by the ten biggest clonotypes. These receptors are not linked to any known antigen. This specimen was unstimulated CD4+ T cells sorted from spleen or lymph node cells, taken before transplant. Source of these receptors: a human donor who was the organ donor for an intestinal transplant.

V gene TRBV28 combines with J gene TRBJ2-7; D remains unclear. With 3 bases removed from V and 2 bases from J, the gap between germline ends came to 8 bases. This CDR3 region has 13 residues. The germline gives CDR1 MDHEN, CDR2 SYDVKM. CDR3 protein: CASSFARTYEQYF. CDR3 DNA sequence: TGTGCCAGCAGTTTTGCGAGGACCTACGAGCAGTACTTC.

The J gene is TRBJ2-7, the V gene TRBV28, with D hard to call. V lost 4 bases and J lost 7, with 20 bases in between. This CDR3 comprises 15 residues. The germline gives CDR1 MDHEN, CDR2 SYDVKM. CDR3 coding DNA: TGTGCCAGCAGTTATAATTCCCGGGCTCTTCCTGAGCAGTACTTC. It encodes CASSYNSRALPEQYF.

V gene TRBV6-1 combines with J gene TRBJ1-2, with TRBD1 identical over 9 bases. CDR1 and CDR2 (germline): MNHNS, SASEGT. The CDR3 has 16 amino acids. The V segment lost 0 bases and the J segment 4 bases; nucleotides outside the gene matches: 6. The CDR3 region has the DNA TGTGCCAGCAGTGAAGCCTGGACAGGGGTGAGCTATGGCTACACCTTC. Amino acid sequence: CASSEAWTGVSYGYTF.

The rearrangement uses TRBV5-8 and TRBJ2-5; possibly TRBD2 for D (7 bases). The CDR3 sequence is 15 residues long. The V end lost 1 base, the J end lost 2 bases, and 12 bases lay between the germline ends. Germline V lookup: CDR1 SGHTS, CDR2 YDEGEE. CDR3 region: CASSLWRGGQETQYF. The CDR3 nucleotides are TGTGCCAGCAGCTTGTGGAGGGGGGGGCAAGAGACCCAGTACTTC.

This clone was observed a handful of times. This chain uses TRBV6-4 with TRBJ2-5; D might be TRBD1 (5 bases). V lost 7 bases and J 1 base, leaving 16 bases between the germline ends. There are 15 residues in the CDR3. CDR1 is MRHNA, CDR2 SNTAGT, per germline. CDR3 loop: CASIAGCYPQETQYF. The CDR3 DNA follows: TGTGCCAGCATCGCAGGGTGCTACCCCCAAGAGACCCAGTACTTC.

J is TRBJ2-1 and V is TRBV30, with D perhaps matching TRBD2 (6 bases). Trimming removed 0 bases from V and 2 bases from J, with 14 bases in between. Germline V gene data show CDR1 as GTSNPN and CDR2 as SVGIG (reference sequence). The CDR3 covers 16 residues. For the CDR3, the DNA is TGTGCCTGGAGTGTACCCGGGACTCACACCTACAATGAGCAGTTCTTC. As protein: CAWSVPGTHTYNEQFF.

V and J are TRBV5-8 and TRBJ2-6; D is perhaps TRBD1 (5 bases). Trimming cost V 6 bases and J 3 bases, with 16 bases left between them. The CDR3 extends over 16 amino acids. Germline V CDR1 and CDR2: SGHTS, YDEGEE. The CDR3 reads CASTLGVPGGANVLTF. Here the CDR3 DNA reads TGTGCCAGCACCCTAGGGGTGCCTGGTGGGGCCAACGTCCTGACTTTC.

This clone occurred a few times. V usage is TRBV19 and J usage is TRBJ1-5; D gene uncertain. The ends were cut back, 4 bases at V and 2 bases at J, with 15 bases in the middle. CDR3 length equals 16 residues. The germline V gene encodes CDR1 LNHDA and CDR2 SQIVND (reference sequence). The CDR3 loop reads CASSTGEWVRNQPQHF. In DNA form, the CDR3 reads TGTGCCAGTAGTACCGGGGAGTGGGTTCGCAATCAGCCCCAGCATTTT.

CDR3 sequence (DNA): TGTGCCAGCAGTAGGGGGCTCTATTACGAGCAGTACTTC. It translates to CASSRGLYYEQYF. V and J are TRBV6-5 and TRBJ2-7; the match to TRBD1 covers 7 bases. Germline V gene sequence: CDR1 MNHEY, CDR2 SVGAGI. CDR3 length: 13 residues. The V and J ends lost 5 bases and 4 bases, in that order; junction bases with no gene match: 5.

The chain has TRBV6-5 and TRBJ1-6, with 7 bases fitting TRBD1. The germline V gene has CDR1 MNHEY and CDR2 SVGAGI. V dropped 8 bases and J dropped 7; count of bases not matched to a gene: 8. The CDR3 length is 14 residues. The DNA of the CDR3 is TGTGCCAGCCGACGGGACAGTGCAAATTCACCCCTCCACTTT. It codes for CASRRDSANSPLHF.

The chain is built from TRBV5-1 and TRBJ2-7, with D tentatively TRBD2 (5 bases). There are 14 residues in the CDR3. The germline V gene has CDR1 SGHRS and CDR2 YFSETQ. V was pared by 4 bases and J by 2 bases, with 13 bases between. CDR3 bases: TGCGCCAGCAGCGCGGGTAGGGTCACCTACGAGCAGTACTTC. It codes for CASSAGRVTYEQYF. The full variable domain, its missing parts supplied by reference TRBV5-1 and TRBJ2-7, is KAGVTQTPRYLIKTRGQQVTLSCSPISGHRSVSWYQQTPGQGLQFLFEYFSETQRNKGNFPGRFSGRQFSNSRSEMNVSTLELGDSALYLCASSAGRVTYEQYFGPGTRLTVT.

The DNA for the CDR3 is TGTGCCAGCAGCCCCGGGGCGGGGGACAATGAGCAGTTCTTC. This encodes CASSPGAGDNEQFF. The chain has TRBV7-9 and TRBJ2-1; TRBD2 agrees at 7 bases. Germline CDR1 reads SEHNR; CDR2 reads FQNEAQ (reference sequence). CDR3 length equals 14 residues. V gave up 5 bases and J gave up 5 bases; unmatched junction bases: 6.

The chain combines TRBV5-1 with TRBJ1-1; D unclear. CDR1 and CDR2 from the germline V gene are SGHRS and YFSETQ. V was clipped by 1 base and J by 4 bases, with 11 bases between them. The CDR3 is made up of 14 amino acids. DNA of the CDR3: TGCGCCAGCAGCTTGTACGGGGAAGCCACTGAAGCTTTCTTT. It yields the protein CASSLYGEATEAFF.

This clone has just a few counts. V usage is TRBV5-6 and J usage is TRBJ1-4; D is uncertain. CDR3 length: 14 residues. Between the trimmed V and J ends, which lost 5 bases and 0 bases, there was a span of 8 bases. Germline CDR1 is SGHDT and CDR2 is YYEEEE. CDR3 in DNA: TGTGCCAGCAGGCTACAAGCAACTAATGAAAAACTGTTTTTT. Amino acids: CASRLQATNEKLFF.

This chain joins TRBV30 and TRBJ1-3; D not resolved. V lost 0 bases to trimming and J lost 4 bases, with 13 bases between them. The CDR3 is 15 amino acids. In germline, CDR1 is GTSNPN, CDR2 SVGIG (reference sequence). The CDR3 reads CAWSVGFLSGNTIYF. CDR3 in DNA: TGTGCCTGGAGTGTAGGGTTTCTCTCCGGAAACACCATATATTTT.

The V gene is TRBV5-8, the J gene TRBJ1-4, with D perhaps matching TRBD1 (6 bases). Per the germline V gene, CDR1 is SGHTS and CDR2 is YDEGEE. V lost 10 bases, J lost 4 bases, and 17 bases lay in between. The CDR3 has 14 amino acids. The CDR3 DNA sequence: TGTGCCGGTAAACTTCGGGGGCTTAATGAAAAACTGTTTTTT. Amino acids: CAGKLRGLNEKLFF.

V usage is TRBV6-6 and J usage is TRBJ1-1, with D perhaps TRBD1 (5 bases). V was shortened by 6 bases and J by 0 bases, with 14 bases between the two germline ends. The CDR3 length is 15 residues. Germline V gives CDR1 MNHNY, CDR2 SVGAGI (reference sequence). The CDR3, as DNA: TGTGCCAGCAGCCCCGCAGGGCTAATGAACACTGAAGCTTTCTTT. This sequence encodes CASSPAGLMNTEAFF.

CDR3 bases: TGTGCCAGCAGTTTAGGTGACAGGGGGGTAGAGACCCAGTACTTC. Translation: CASSLGDRGVETQYF. The J gene is TRBJ2-5, the V gene TRBV28; TRBD1 matches at 9 bases. The length of the CDR3 is 15 residues. Unmatched junction bases numbered 5, after V lost 2 bases and J lost 4 bases. The germline V gene encodes CDR1 MDHEN and CDR2 SYDVKM.

The rearrangement uses TRBV5-1 and TRBJ1-4, with D possibly matching TRBD1 (5 bases). Deletions cut 5 bases from V and 8 bases from J, with 13 bases between. The germline V gene encodes CDR1 SGHRS and CDR2 YFSETQ. The CDR3 has 13 amino acids. The CDR3 sequence is CASRGRGSEKLFF. The CDR3, as DNA: TGCGCCAGCAGGGGCCGGGGGAGCGAAAAACTGTTTTTT.

This clone was counted a few times. V gene TRBV19 combines with J gene TRBJ1-6; D not resolved. The CDR3 is made up of 15 amino acids. CDR1 is LNHDA and CDR2 is SQIVND in the germline V gene (reference sequence). Trimming cost V 5 bases and J 6 bases, with 14 bases left between them. The CDR3 DNA is TGTGCCAGTAGTGTTGGGGTCGGGCCTAATTCACCCCTCCACTTT. It yields the protein CASSVGVGPNSPLHF.

The chain carries TRBV6-1 and TRBJ1-3, with D possibly TRBD1 on 6 matching bases. CDR3 length: 14 residues. Germline V gene sequence: CDR1 MNHNS, CDR2 SASEGT. V was cut by 7 bases and J by 2 bases, with 12 bases left in between. CDR3 DNA sequence: TGTGCCAGCAAGAGGACAGACACTGGAAACACCATATATTTT. Encoded protein: CASKRTDTGNTIYF.

The chain joins TRBV7-9 to TRBJ2-4; D gene unclear. This CDR3 region has 16 residues. Trimming took off 1 base at V and 0 bases at J, with 10 bases between the two ends. CDR1 is SEHNR and CDR2 is FQNEAQ in the germline V gene (reference sequence). The CDR3 coding sequence is TGTGCCAGCAGCTTAGAGAGTCCTCTAGCCAAAAACATTCAGTACTTC. Translated, it gives CASSLESPLAKNIQYF. Supplemented by reference TRBV7-9 and TRBJ2-4, the full variable domain reads DTGVSQNPRHKITKRGQNVTFRCDPISEHNRLYWYRQTLGQGPEFLTYFQNEAQLEKSRLLSDRFSAERPKGSFSTLEIQRTEQGDSAMYLCASSLESPLAKNIQYFGAGTRLSVL.

The genes are TRBV6-1 and TRBJ2-5, with a tentative D call TRBD2 (6 bases). This CDR3 region has 15 residues. Germline-derived CDR1 and CDR2 are MNHNS and SASEGT. V lost 4 bases to trimming and J lost 5 bases, with 17 bases between them. The CDR3 here is CASSARQTSGETQYF. The CDR3 DNA follows: TGTGCCAGCAGTGCCCGACAGACCAGCGGGGAGACCCAGTACTTC.

A few counts support this clone. The CDR3 loop reads CASSMLRDTNEKLFF. The CDR3, as DNA: TGTGCCAGTAGTATGCTTCGGGATACTAATGAAAAACTGTTTTTT. The chain combines TRBV19 with TRBJ1-4; D uncertain. Trimming removed 3 bases at V and 2 bases at J, with 10 bases between. Germline assignment: CDR1 LNHDA and CDR2 SQIVND (reference sequence). The CDR3 spans 15 residues.

V is TRBV19 and J is TRBJ2-7; 11 positions match TRBD1. CDR3 size: 16 residues. The V and J ends lost 10 bases and 6 bases, in that order; junction bases with no gene match: 17. The germline V gene encodes CDR1 LNHDA and CDR2 SQIVND (reference sequence). The CDR3 loop reads CATRTTGQGVTGEQYF. The CDR3 region has the DNA TGTGCCACCCGCACCACGGGACAGGGGGTTACTGGCGAGCAGTACTTC.

The J gene is TRBJ1-2, the V gene TRBV28, with D unresolved. Germline V gives CDR1 MDHEN, CDR2 SYDVKM. With 2 bases removed from V and 7 bases from J, the gap between germline ends came to 8 bases. The CDR3 is 12 amino acids. CDR3 in amino acids: CASSLELIGYTF. DNA of the CDR3: TGTGCCAGCAGTTTAGAACTCATTGGCTACACCTTC.

This clone was seen a single time. The chain carries TRBV4-2 and TRBJ1-2, with a possible D match to TRBD1 (5 bases). V was cut by 2 bases and J by 1 base, with 17 bases left in between. Germline assignment: CDR1 LGHNA and CDR2 YNFKEQ. The CDR3 runs 17 residues. The CDR3 loop is CASSQPGTGEINYGYTF. The DNA for the CDR3 is TGTGCCAGCAGCCAACCAGGGACGGGGGAGATTAACTATGGCTACACCTTC.

The chain combines TRBV5-1 with TRBJ1-1; 9 bases line up with TRBD1. V was pared by 0 bases and J by 1 base, with 4 bases of the junction left unmatched. This CDR3 comprises 16 residues. Germline V gene data show CDR1 as SGHRS and CDR2 as YFSETQ. CDR3 nucleotide sequence: TGCGCCAGCAGCTTGGCCGAGGGACAGGGGAACACTGAAGCTTTCTTT. It encodes CASSLAEGQGNTEAFF.

The chain links TRBV2 to TRBJ1-1; possibly TRBD1 for D (6 bases). This CDR3 has 13 residues. V lost 7 bases and J lost 1, with 10 bases in between. The germline V gene has CDR1 SNHLY and CDR2 FYNNEI. CDR3 region: CASTLGGNTEAFF. Here the CDR3 DNA reads TGTGCCAGCACCCTAGGGGGGAACACTGAAGCTTTCTTT.

V usage is TRBV4-2 and J usage is TRBJ2-5, with TRBD1 identical over 7 bases. The length of the CDR3 is 13 residues. Germline V gene sequence: CDR1 LGHNA, CDR2 YNFKEQ. The ends lost 4 bases at V and 10 bases at J; junction bases unmatched: 9. CDR3 nucleotides: TGTGCCAGCAGCCCAGGGGACAGATGGGACCAGTACTTC. It codes for CASSPGDRWDQYF.

V usage is TRBV27 and J usage is TRBJ2-7; D perhaps matches TRBD2 (7 bases). The CDR3 loop spans 13 amino acids. CDR1 is MNHEY and CDR2 is SMNVEV in the germline V gene (reference sequence). V lost 2 bases and J lost 5, with 10 bases in between. The CDR3 DNA is TGTGCCAGCAGTTTAACGCGGGGGCACGAGCAGTACTTC. Amino acids: CASSLTRGHEQYF.